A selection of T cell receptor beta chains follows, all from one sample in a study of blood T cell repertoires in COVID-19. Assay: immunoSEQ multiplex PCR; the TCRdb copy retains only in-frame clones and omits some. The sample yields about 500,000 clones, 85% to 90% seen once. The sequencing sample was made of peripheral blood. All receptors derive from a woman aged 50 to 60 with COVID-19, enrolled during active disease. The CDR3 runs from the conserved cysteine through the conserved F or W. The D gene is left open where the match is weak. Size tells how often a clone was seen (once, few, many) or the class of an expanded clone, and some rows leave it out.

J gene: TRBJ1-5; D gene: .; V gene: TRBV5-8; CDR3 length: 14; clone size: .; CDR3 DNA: TGTGCCAGCAAGAACAGTTATAGCAATCAGCCCCAGCATTTT; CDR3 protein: CASKNSYSNQPQHF
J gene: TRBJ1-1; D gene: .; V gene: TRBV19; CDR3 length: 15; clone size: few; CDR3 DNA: TGTGCCAGTAGTACCCGTCCCGGGACATTGTTAGGAGCTTTCTTT; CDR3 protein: CASSTRPGTLLGAFF
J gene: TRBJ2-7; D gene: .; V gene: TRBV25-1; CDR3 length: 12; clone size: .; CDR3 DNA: TGTGCCAGCAGTGCCTCAGGGTACGAGCAGTACTTC; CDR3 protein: CASSASGYEQYF
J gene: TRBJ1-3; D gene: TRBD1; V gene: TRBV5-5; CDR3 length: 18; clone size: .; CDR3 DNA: TGTGCCAGCAGCTGGGACAGGGATCGTTTTGGCTCTGGAAACACCATATATTTT; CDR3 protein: CASSWDRDRFGSGNTIYF
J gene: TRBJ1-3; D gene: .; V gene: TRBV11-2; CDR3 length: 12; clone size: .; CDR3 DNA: TGTGCCAGCAGCCAGACAGGAAACACCATATATTTT; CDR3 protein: CASSQTGNTIYF
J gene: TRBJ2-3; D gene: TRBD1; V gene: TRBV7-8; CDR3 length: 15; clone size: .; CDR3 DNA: TGTGCCAGCAGCCAAGGGACAGGGGCGGTAGATACGCAGTATTTT; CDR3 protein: CASSQGTGAVDTQYF
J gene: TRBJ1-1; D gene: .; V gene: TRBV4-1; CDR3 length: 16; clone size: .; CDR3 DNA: TGCGCCAGCAGCCAAGGGCAGGGTGCATGGAACACTGAAGCTTTCTTT; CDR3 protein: CASSQGQGAWNTEAFF
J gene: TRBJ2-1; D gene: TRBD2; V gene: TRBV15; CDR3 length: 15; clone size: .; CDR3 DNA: TGTGCCACCAGCAGAGACCCCCTAGCGGGCAATGAGCAGTTCTTC; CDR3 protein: CATSRDPLAGNEQFF
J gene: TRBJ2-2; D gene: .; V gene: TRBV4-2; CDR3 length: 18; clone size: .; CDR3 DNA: TGTGCCAGCAGCCAAGTTATGGCGGGGGCCGGTAACACCGGGGAGCTGTTTTTT; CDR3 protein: CASSQVMAGAGNTGELFF
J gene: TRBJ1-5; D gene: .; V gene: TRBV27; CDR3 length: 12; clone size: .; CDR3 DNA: TGTGCCATCGGGTCTGTCCAAAGGCCCCAGCATTTT; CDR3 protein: CAIGSVQRPQHF
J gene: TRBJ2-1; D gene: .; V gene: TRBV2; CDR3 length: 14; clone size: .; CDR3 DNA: TGTGCCAGCAAGGAGAGGTCCTCCTACAATGAGCAGTTCTTC; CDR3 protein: CASKERSSYNEQFF
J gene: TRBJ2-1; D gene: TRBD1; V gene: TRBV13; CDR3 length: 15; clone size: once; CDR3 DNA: TGTGCCAGCAGCTTAGGGGGACAGGGGGTGAATGAGCAGTTCTTC; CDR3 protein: CASSLGGQGVNEQFF
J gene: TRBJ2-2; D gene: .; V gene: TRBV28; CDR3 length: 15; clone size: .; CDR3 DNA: TGTGCCAGCCTACTTTGGGGGGAGCGAACCGGGGAGCTGTTTTTT; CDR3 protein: CASLLWGERTGELFF
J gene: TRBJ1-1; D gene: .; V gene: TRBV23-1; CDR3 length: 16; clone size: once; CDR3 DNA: TGCGCCAGCAGTCAACTAGCCGCCGGGGAGAACACTGAAGCTTTCTTT; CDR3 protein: CASSQLAAGENTEAFF
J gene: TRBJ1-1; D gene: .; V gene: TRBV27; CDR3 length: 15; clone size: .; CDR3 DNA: TGTGCCAGCAATCCCCCAGGCAGCACAAACACTGAAGCTTTCTTT; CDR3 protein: CASNPPGSTNTEAFF
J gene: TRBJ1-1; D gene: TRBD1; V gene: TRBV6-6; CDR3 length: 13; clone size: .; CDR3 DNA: TGTGCTACCCGTGACAGGGGTGGCACTGAAGCTTTCTTT; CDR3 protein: CATRDRGGTEAFF
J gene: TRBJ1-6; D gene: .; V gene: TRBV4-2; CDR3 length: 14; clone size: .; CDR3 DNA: TGTGCCAGCAGCGGGCCAGTGGATAATTCACCCCTCCACTTT; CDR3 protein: CASSGPVDNSPLHF
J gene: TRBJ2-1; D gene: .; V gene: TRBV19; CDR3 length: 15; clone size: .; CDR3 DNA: TGTGCCAGTAGTATAGAGGAAGCAACTAGGTATGAGCAGTTCTTC; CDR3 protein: CASSIEEATRYEQFF
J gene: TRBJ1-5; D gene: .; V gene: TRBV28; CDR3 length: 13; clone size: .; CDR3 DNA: TGTGCCACCGGACAATCCCTAAATCAGCCCCAGCATTTT; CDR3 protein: CATGQSLNQPQHF
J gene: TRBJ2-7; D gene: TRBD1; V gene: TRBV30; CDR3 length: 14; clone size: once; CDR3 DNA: TGTGCCTGGAGTCGGGACAGGGGGCAGTACGAGCAGTACTTC; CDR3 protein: CAWSRDRGQYEQYF
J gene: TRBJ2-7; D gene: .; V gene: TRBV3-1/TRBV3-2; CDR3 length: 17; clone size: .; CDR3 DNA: TGTGCCAGCAGCCAAGGATCTTTAATGGGCAGACCTTACGAGCAGTACTTC; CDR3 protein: CASSQGSLMGRPYEQYF
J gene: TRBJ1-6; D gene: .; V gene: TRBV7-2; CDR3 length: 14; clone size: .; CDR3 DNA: TGTGCCAGCAGCCCGCGACTAGGAAATTCACCCCTCCACTTT; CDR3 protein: CASSPRLGNSPLHF
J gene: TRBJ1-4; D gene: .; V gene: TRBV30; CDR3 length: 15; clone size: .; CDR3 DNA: TGTGCCTGGAGTGTTCGGGGGGGCCTAGATGAAAAACTGTTTTTT; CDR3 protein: CAWSVRGGLDEKLFF
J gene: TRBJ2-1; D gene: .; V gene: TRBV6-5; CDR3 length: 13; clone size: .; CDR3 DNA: TGTGCCAGCAGTTCAGAAACCTACAATGAGCAGTTCTTC; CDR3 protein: CASSSETYNEQFF
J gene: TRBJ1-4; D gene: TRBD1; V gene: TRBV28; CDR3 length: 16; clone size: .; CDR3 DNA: TGTGCCGTACAGGGGGCGCCGGGTGCGACTAATGAAAAACTGTTTTTT; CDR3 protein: CAVQGAPGATNEKLFF
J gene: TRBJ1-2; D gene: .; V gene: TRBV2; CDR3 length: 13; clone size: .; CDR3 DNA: TGTGCCAGCAGTGCAGACAGCCCCTATGGCTACACCTTC; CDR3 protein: CASSADSPYGYTF
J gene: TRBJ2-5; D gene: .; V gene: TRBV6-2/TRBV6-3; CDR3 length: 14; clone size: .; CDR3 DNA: TGTGCCAGCAGTTACGCAGGGGACGGAGGGACCCAGTACTTC; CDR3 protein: CASSYAGDGGTQYF
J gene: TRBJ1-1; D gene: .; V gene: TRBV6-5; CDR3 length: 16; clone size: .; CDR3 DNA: TGTGCCAGCAGTTACCATGGCGGGGGGGCGCACGGTGAAGCTTTCTTT; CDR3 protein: CASSYHGGGAHGEAFF
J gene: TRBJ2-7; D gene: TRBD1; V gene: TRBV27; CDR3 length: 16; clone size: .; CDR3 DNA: TGTGCCAGCAGTCCGGGACTCGGGACAGGGACCTACGAGCAGTACTTC; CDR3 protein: CASSPGLGTGTYEQYF
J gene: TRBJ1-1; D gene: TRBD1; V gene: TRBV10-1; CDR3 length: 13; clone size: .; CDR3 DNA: TGCGCCAGCAGTGGACAGGGGGCTGGTGAAGCTTTCTTT; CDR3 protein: CASSGQGAGEAFF
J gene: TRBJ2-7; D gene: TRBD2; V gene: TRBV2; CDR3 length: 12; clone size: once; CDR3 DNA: TGTGCCAGCAAACGGGGGGTCTACGAGCAGTACTTC; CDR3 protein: CASKRGVYEQYF
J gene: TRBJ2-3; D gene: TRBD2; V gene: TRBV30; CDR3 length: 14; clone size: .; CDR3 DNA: TGTGCCTGGAGTCTCGGGGGGGCCGGAGATACGCAGTATTTT; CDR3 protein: CAWSLGGAGDTQYF
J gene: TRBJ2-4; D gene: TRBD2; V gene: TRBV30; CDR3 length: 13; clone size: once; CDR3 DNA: TGTGCCTGGGGGGACGGGGGGAAGAGCATTCAGTACTTC; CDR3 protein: CAWGDGGKSIQYF
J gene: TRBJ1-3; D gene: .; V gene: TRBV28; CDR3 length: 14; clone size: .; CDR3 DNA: TGTGCCAGCAGTTTGAGGCTCTCTGGAAACACCATATATTTT; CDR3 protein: CASSLRLSGNTIYF
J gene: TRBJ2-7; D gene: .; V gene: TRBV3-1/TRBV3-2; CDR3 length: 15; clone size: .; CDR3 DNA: TGTGCCAGCAGCCAGCAGGTCCTGACCTCCTACGAGCAGTACTTC; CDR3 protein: CASSQQVLTSYEQYF
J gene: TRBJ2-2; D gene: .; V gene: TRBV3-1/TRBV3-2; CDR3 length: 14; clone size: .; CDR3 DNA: TGTGCCAGCAGCCACAGAGGGAACACCGGGGAGCTGTTTTTT; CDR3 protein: CASSHRGNTGELFF
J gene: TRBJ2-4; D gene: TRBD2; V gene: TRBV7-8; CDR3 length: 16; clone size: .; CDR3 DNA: TGTGCCAGCAGCTTAGCGTCGCCGGGGGGTATAGACATTCAGTACTTC; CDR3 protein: CASSLASPGGIDIQYF
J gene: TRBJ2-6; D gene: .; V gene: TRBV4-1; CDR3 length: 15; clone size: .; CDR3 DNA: TGCGCCAGCAGCCAGCCCAGGGCTGGGGCCAACGTCCTGACTTTC; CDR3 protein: CASSQPRAGANVLTF
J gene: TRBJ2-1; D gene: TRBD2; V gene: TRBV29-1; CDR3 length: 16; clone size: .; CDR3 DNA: TGCAGCGCCGTCGATCGGGGGGAGGGCTCCTACAATGAGCAGTTCTTC; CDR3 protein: CSAVDRGEGSYNEQFF
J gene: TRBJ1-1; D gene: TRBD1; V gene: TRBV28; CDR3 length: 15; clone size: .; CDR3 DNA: TGTGCCAGCAGTTTAAGTCAGGGGGGTTACACTGAAGCTTTCTTT; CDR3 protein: CASSLSQGGYTEAFF
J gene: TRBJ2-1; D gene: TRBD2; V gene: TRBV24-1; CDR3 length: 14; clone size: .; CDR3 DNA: TGTGCCACCAGTCCAGCGGGGGACTACAATGAGCAGTTCTTC; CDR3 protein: CATSPAGDYNEQFF
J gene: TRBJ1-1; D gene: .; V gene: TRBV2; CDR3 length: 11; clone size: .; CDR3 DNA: TGTGCCAGCAGTGGGACTGACGAAGCTTTCTTT; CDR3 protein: CASSGTDEAFF
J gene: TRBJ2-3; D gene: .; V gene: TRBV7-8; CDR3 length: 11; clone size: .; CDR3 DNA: TGTGCCAGCAGCTCCCCGGTAACGCAGTATTTT; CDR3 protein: CASSSPVTQYF
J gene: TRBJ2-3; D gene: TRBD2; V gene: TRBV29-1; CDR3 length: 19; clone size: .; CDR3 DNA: TGCAGCGTTGAACGATCGTGGTCTAGCGGGCTGGGGGGCACAGATACGCAGTATTTT; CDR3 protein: CSVERSWSSGLGGTDTQYF
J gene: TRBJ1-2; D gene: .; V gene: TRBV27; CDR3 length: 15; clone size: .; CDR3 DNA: TGTGCCAGCAGTCCCTCCGACAGACCGAACTATGGCTACACCTTC; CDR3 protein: CASSPSDRPNYGYTF
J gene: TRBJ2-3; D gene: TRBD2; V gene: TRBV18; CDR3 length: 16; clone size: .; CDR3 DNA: TGTGCCAGCTCACCGGGAGCGGGGGCCCCGGAAGATACGCAGTATTTT; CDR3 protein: CASSPGAGAPEDTQYF
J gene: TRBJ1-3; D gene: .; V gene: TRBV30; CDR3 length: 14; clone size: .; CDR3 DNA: TGTGCCTGGAGTGTAGGGGGATCTGGAAACACCATATATTTT; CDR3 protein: CAWSVGGSGNTIYF
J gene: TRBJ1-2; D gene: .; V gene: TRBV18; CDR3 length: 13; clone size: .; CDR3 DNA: TGTGCCAGCTCACCGGGTGAGGGATCCGGCTACACCTTC; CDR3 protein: CASSPGEGSGYTF
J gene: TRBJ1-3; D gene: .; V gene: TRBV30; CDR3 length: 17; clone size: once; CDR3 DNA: TGTGCCTGGAGTGTTGTGTTCGGGGGGCTGTCCGGAAACACCATATATTTT; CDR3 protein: CAWSVVFGGLSGNTIYF
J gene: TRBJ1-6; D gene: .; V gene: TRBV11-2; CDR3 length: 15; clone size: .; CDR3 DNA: TGTGCCAGCAGCTCGGGGAGCTCCTATAATTCACCCCTCCACTTT; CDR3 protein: CASSSGSSYNSPLHF
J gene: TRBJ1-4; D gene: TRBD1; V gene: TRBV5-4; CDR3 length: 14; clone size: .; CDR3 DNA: TGTGCCAGCAGCTTGGGGCAGGGGGACGAAAAACTGTTTTTT; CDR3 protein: CASSLGQGDEKLFF
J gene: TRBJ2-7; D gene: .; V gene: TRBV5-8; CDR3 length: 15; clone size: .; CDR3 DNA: TGTGCCAGCAGCTTAGGCAACTACCCCTCCTACGAGCAGTACTTC; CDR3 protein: CASSLGNYPSYEQYF